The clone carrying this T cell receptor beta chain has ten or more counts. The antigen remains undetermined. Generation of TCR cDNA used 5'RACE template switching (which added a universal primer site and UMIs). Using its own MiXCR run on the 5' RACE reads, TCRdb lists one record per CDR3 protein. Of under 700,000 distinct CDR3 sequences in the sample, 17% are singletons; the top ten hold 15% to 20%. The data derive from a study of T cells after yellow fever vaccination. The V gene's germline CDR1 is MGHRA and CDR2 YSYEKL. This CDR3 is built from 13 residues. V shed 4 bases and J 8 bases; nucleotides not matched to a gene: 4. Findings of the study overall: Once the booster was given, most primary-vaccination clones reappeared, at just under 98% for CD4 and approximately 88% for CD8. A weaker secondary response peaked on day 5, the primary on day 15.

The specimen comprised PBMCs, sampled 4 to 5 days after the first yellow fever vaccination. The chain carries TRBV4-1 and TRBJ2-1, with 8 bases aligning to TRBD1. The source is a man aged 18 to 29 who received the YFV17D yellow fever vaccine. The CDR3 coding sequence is TGCGCCAGCAGCCGGAACAGGGGGGATGAGCAGTTCTTC. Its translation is CASSRNRGDEQFF.